Shown below are 31 T cell receptor beta chains from a single sample sequenced in a study of identical twins (TCRdb year 2016). The method was 5' RACE. This sample was sequenced with an Illumina HiSeq 2000. Through fastp at Q25 and MiXCR, TCRdb rebuilt clones from the public reads, retaining in-frame beta chains. Each entry is one CDR3 protein sequence, shown with its most common DNA and genes. This sample has roughly 720,000 distinct CDR3 sequences in its table, and 18% of those were observed once. The top ten hold approximately 14% of the sample. These records were also assigned to another study, of T cells expressing NK-cell markers.

Sequencing used PBMCs. All receptors come from a woman between 18 and 29 years old in good health.

This clonotype was found a few times. The chain recombines TRBV30 with TRBJ2-7; unclear D gene. V dropped 2 bases and J dropped 1 base, with 3 bases sitting between them. The germline V gene has CDR1 GTSNPN and CDR2 SVGIG (reference sequence). The CDR3 has 11 amino acids. The chain's CDR3 is CAWSPSYEQYF. CDR3 coding DNA: TGTGCCTGGAGTCCGTCCTACGAGCAGTACTTC.

This clonotype was counted ten times or more. The chain is built from TRBV12-3 or TRBV12-4 and TRBJ2-7; D uncertain. The CDR3 is 12 residues long. Trimming stripped 2 bases from V and 5 bases from J, with 7 bases between. The CDR3 DNA follows: TGTGCCAGCAGTTTACTAGGCAACGAGCAGTACTTC. It translates to CASSLLGNEQYF.

V gene TRBV29-1 combines with J gene TRBJ2-6; tentatively, D is TRBD1 or TRBD2 (6 bases each). CDR1 and CDR2 from the germline V gene are SQVTM and ANQGSEA. This CDR3 has 14 residues. In nucleotides, the CDR3 is TGCAGAGATTCGGGGGCACCCGGGGCCAACGTCCTGACTTTC. Amino acids: CRDSGAPGANVLTF.

The CDR3 sequence: CASSSQFGETQYF. In DNA, the CDR3 is TGCGCCAGCAGCTCACAGTTTGGAGAGACCCAGTACTTC. This chain connects TRBV5-1 to TRBJ2-5; D not resolved. The germline CDR1 and CDR2 sequences are SGHRS and YFSETQ. With 3 bases removed from V and 4 bases from J, the gap between germline ends came to 10 bases. This CDR3 is 13 amino acids long.

The gene calls are TRBV5-1 and TRBJ1-2; a possible D gene is TRBD1 (6 bases). The CDR3 runs to 13 residues. Germline V gene lookup returns CDR1 SGHRS and CDR2 YFSETQ. With 7 bases removed from V and 4 bases from J, the gap between germline ends came to 14 bases. The CDR3 sequence: CASRRGVSYGYTF. The CDR3 bases are TGCGCCAGCCGGAGGGGGGTCAGCTATGGCTACACCTTC.

The chain employs TRBV5-4 and TRBJ2-2; D unresolved. The germline gives CDR1 SGHNT, CDR2 YYREEE (reference sequence). The CDR3 length is 15 residues. V was cut by 4 bases and J by 3 bases, with 13 bases left in between. CDR3 protein: CASSASGSDTGELFF. CDR3 coding DNA: TGTGCCAGCAGCGCATCCGGTTCGGACACCGGGGAGCTGTTTTTT.

This clonotype was counted between two and nine times. V is TRBV10-3 and J is TRBJ1-1; 7 nucleotides align to TRBD1. With V trimmed by 8 bases and J by 1 base, 1 base remained unmatched. Germline V lookup: CDR1 ENHRY, CDR2 SYGVKD. CDR3 size: 12 residues. The CDR3 loop is CAIRDRNTEAFF. In DNA, the CDR3 is TGTGCCATCCGGGACAGGAACACTGAAGCTTTCTTT.

V is TRBV18 and J is TRBJ1-2, with D tentatively TRBD1 (6 bases). The V end lost 3 bases, the J end lost 7 bases, and 12 bases lay between the germline ends. The CDR3 length is 13 residues. CDR1 and CDR2 from the germline V gene are KGHSH and LQKENI. CDR3 sequence (DNA): TGTGCCAGCTCACCTGGAGGGGGTGGTGGCTACACCTTC. It yields the protein CASSPGGGGGYTF. Supplemented by reference TRBV18 and TRBJ1-2, the full variable domain reads NAGVMQNPRHLVRRRGQEARLRCSPMKGHSHVYWYRQLPEEGLKFMVYLQKENIIDESGMPKERFSAEFPKEGPSILRIQQVVRGDSAAYFCASSPGGGGGYTFGSGTRLTVV.

The chain recombines TRBV6-5 with TRBJ2-3, with 8 bases aligning to TRBD2. V lost 4 bases to trimming and J lost 5 bases; unmatched junction nucleotides: 8. The CDR3 spans 15 residues. Germline assignment: CDR1 MNHEY and CDR2 SVGAGI. The CDR3: CASSSTGGGIDTQYF. For the CDR3, the DNA is TGTGCCAGCAGTTCTACGGGGGGGGGCATAGATACGCAGTATTTT.

There are a few counts of this clonotype. The chain carries TRBV15 and TRBJ2-3; TRBD2 matches 14 bases. Germline CDR1 reads LNHNV; CDR2 reads YYDKDF (reference sequence). The CDR3 sequence is 18 residues long. The J segment lost 4 bases and the V segment lost 0 bases, leaving 6 bases of the junction unmatched. DNA for the CDR3: TGTGCCACCAGCAGAGAGACTAGCGGGGGGGTAAGGTCAGATACGCAGTATTTT. Protein sequence: CATSRETSGGVRSDTQYF.

The gene calls are TRBV7-8 and TRBJ2-7; TRBD1 matches 7 bases. The CDR3 consists of 15 residues. Germline CDR1 SGHVS, CDR2 FQNEAQ. V lost 1 base and J lost 2; bases outside the gene matches: 5. The CDR3 DNA reads TGTGCCAGCAGCTTAGGGGACAGTTTTACCTACGAGCAGTACTTC. Translated: CASSLGDSFTYEQYF.

This clonotype was seen many times. The chain carries TRBV20-1 and TRBJ2-2; 13 bases align to TRBD2. The CDR3 runs 15 residues. CDR1 and CDR2 (germline): DFQATT, SNEGSKA (reference sequence). V lost 1 base to trimming and J lost 6 bases; unmatched junction nucleotides: 2. The CDR3 region has the DNA TGCAGTGCTAGAGTGGGACTAGCGGGACCCGGGGAGCTGTTTTTT. Translated: CSARVGLAGPGELFF.

This clonotype was counted many times. Germline is not matched at one junction end, which may reflect a read error. The genes are TRBV5-1 and TRBJ2-3; 12 nucleotides line up with TRBD2. CDR1 and CDR2 (germline): SGHRS, YFSETQ. The CDR3 runs to 14 residues. This CDR3 reads CASSSSGGADTQYF. Here the CDR3 DNA reads TGTGCCAGCAGCTCTAGCGGGGGGGCAGATACGCAGTATTTT. Filled out from reference TRBV5-1 and TRBJ2-3, the complete variable domain reads KAGVTQTPRYLIKTRGQQVTLSCSPISGHRSVSWYQQTPGQGLQFLFEYFSETQRNKGNFPGRFSGRQFSNSRSEMNVSTLELGDSALYLCASSSSGGADTQYFGPGTRLTVL.

The V call is TRBV12-3 or TRBV12-4, the J call TRBJ2-5; a possible D gene is TRBD2 (6 bases). This CDR3 region has 12 residues. The ends were cut back, 4 bases at V and 7 bases at J, with 10 bases in the middle. The CDR3 DNA is TGTGCCAGCAGTTATAGCGGTGGGACCCAGTACTTC. Protein sequence: CASSYSGGTQYF.

The rearrangement joins TRBV4-3 to TRBJ1-2; D gene uncertain. V lost 3 bases and J 8 bases, leaving 13 bases between the germline ends. Germline CDR1 is LGHNA and CDR2 is YSLEER. The CDR3 is 13 residues long. The CDR3 region has the DNA TGCGCCAGCAGCCAGGGGTTTGAGCCCGGCTACACCTTC. It specifies CASSQGFEPGYTF.

This clonotype was observed many times. The chain combines TRBV9 with TRBJ1-3; no firm D call. The germline V and J ends were trimmed by 0 bases and 2 bases, with 0 bases remaining between them. The CDR3 runs to 12 residues. Germline V gene lookup returns CDR1 SGDLS and CDR2 YYNGEE. In DNA, the CDR3 is TGTGCCAGCAGCGTAGCTGGAAACACCATATATTTT. It is translated as CASSVAGNTIYF.

The CDR3 here is CASSDREENEQFF. CDR3 DNA sequence: TGTGCCAGCAGTGATCGGGAGGAGAATGAGCAGTTCTTC. The rearrangement links TRBV6-1 to TRBJ2-1, with 7 bases matching TRBD2. This CDR3 has 13 residues. Germline V gives CDR1 MNHNS, CDR2 SASEGT. The junction had 3 bases not matched to a gene; V was cut back by 3 bases and J by 7 bases.

This chain links TRBV20-1 with TRBJ2-3; D is possibly TRBD2 (7 bases). This CDR3 spans 14 amino acids. The germline gives CDR1 DFQATT, CDR2 SNEGSKA (reference sequence). V was cut by 6 bases and J by 2 bases, with 15 bases left in between. The CDR3, as DNA: TGCAGTGCCGGGGGGCATCATTTCACAGATACGCAGTATTTT. It codes for CSAGGHHFTDTQYF.

The chain carries TRBV5-4 and TRBJ2-1, with 7 bases matching TRBD2. The CDR3 loop spans 14 amino acids. CDR1 and CDR2 from the germline V gene are SGHNT and YYREEE (reference sequence). The trim removed 2 bases at V and 10 bases at J, leaving 9 bases unmatched. The CDR3 DNA reads TGTGCCAGCAGCTTACGGGAGGCCCCAGGGGAGCAGTTCTTC. Translated, it gives CASSLREAPGEQFF.

The rearrangement uses TRBV7-9 and TRBJ2-3; no clear D gene. CDR1 is SEHNR, CDR2 FQNEAQ, per germline (reference sequence). The ends were cut back, 4 bases at V and 0 bases at J, with 11 bases in the middle. This CDR3 spans 15 amino acids. CDR3 loop: CASSSSLASTDTQYF. The CDR3 bases are TGTGCCAGCAGCTCGTCTTTGGCTAGCACAGATACGCAGTATTTT.

The chain employs TRBV30 and TRBJ2-1; 9 nucleotides line up with TRBD2. Losses at the gene ends were 0 bases for V and 9 bases for J; bases not matched to a gene: 9. The germline V gene encodes CDR1 GTSNPN and CDR2 SVGIG (reference sequence). This CDR3 is built from 15 residues. This CDR3 reads CAWSVLGLAGSEQFF. In nucleotides, the CDR3 is TGTGCCTGGAGTGTACTGGGACTAGCCGGGTCTGAGCAGTTCTTC.

This chain connects TRBV18 to TRBJ1-1; D is undetermined. Between the trimmed V and J ends, which lost 2 bases and 5 bases, there was a span of 6 bases. Germline V CDR1 and CDR2: KGHSH, LQKENI. The CDR3 is 12 amino acids. DNA for the CDR3: TGTGCCAGCTCACCATCTGAAACTGAAGCTTTCTTT. This translates into CASSPSETEAFF.

This clonotype has just a few counts. The rearrangement links TRBV7-2 to TRBJ2-5, with no clear D. Between the trimmed V and J ends, which lost 7 bases and 1 base, there was a span of 10 bases. The CDR3 runs 13 residues. Germline V gene sequence: CDR1 SGHTA, CDR2 FQGNSA. The CDR3 loop reads CASTFAIQETQYF. In nucleotides, the CDR3 is TGTGCCAGCACCTTTGCTATCCAAGAGACCCAGTACTTC.

V usage is TRBV5-8 and J usage is TRBJ1-3; no reliable D call. The CDR3 is made up of 15 amino acids. Germline lookup yields CDR1 SGHTS and CDR2 YDEGEE. V gave up 0 bases and J gave up 0 bases, with 7 bases separating them. In DNA, the CDR3 is TGTGCCAGCAGCTTGGTTGGCAGCTCTGGAAACACCATATATTTT. Amino acids: CASSLVGSSGNTIYF.

This clonotype has just a few counts. The chain is built from TRBV12-3 or TRBV12-4 and TRBJ2-7; D is unresolved. The ends were cut back, 6 bases at V and 3 bases at J, with 9 bases in the middle. The CDR3 contains 12 residues. The CDR3 DNA sequence: TGTGCCAGCAGCCCTGCGGTCTACGAGCAGTACTTC. Amino acids: CASSPAVYEQYF.

The V gene is TRBV7-6, the J gene TRBJ2-5; TRBD1 might be the D (5 bases). The CDR3 totals 15 residues. CDR1 and CDR2 (germline): SGHVS, FNYEAQ. The V gene lost 4 bases and the J gene lost 0 bases, with 12 bases spanning the gap. CDR3 region: CASSSYPGNQETQYF. The CDR3 DNA reads as TGTGCCAGCAGCTCCTACCCAGGGAACCAAGAGACCCAGTACTTC.

This clonotype was observed once. This rearrangement joins TRBV18 to TRBJ2-3; TRBD2 is a possible D gene (6 bases). The V gene's germline CDR1 is KGHSH and CDR2 LQKENI. This CDR3 is built from 15 residues. V was cut by 0 bases and J by 5 bases, with 12 bases left in between. CDR3 sequence reads: CASSPPNRREDTQYF. The DNA for the CDR3 is TGTGCCAGCTCACCACCTAATAGGCGGGAAGATACGCAGTATTTT.

The V gene is TRBV5-1, the J gene TRBJ2-7; TRBD1 matches 7 bases. With 4 bases clipped from V and 1 base from J, the junction kept 5 bases outside the gene matches. This CDR3 comprises 14 residues. Germline CDR1 and CDR2: SGHRS and YFSETQ. The CDR3: CASSVGQTSYEQYF. The CDR3 bases are TGCGCCAGCAGCGTGGGACAGACGTCCTACGAGCAGTACTTC.

This clonotype appeared a few times. The gene calls are TRBV12-3 or TRBV12-4 and TRBJ2-1, with D perhaps TRBD1 (6 bases). Trimming stripped 5 bases from V and 12 bases from J, with 17 bases between. The CDR3 is made up of 13 amino acids. Written as DNA, the CDR3 is TGTGCCAGCAGTCCCTCGACAGGTATAGTGCAGTTCTTC. This translates into CASSPSTGIVQFF.

The V and J genes are TRBV2 and TRBJ1-2; 7 bases match TRBD1. This CDR3 is 14 amino acids long. CDR1 is SNHLY and CDR2 is FYNNEI in the germline V gene. V shed 4 bases, J shed 8 bases, and the junction held 10 bases outside the gene matches. CDR3 DNA: TGTGCCAGCAGTGTAACAGGGGTTGTTCAGGGCTACACCTTC. It codes for CASSVTGVVQGYTF.

CDR3 in amino acids: CASSVVRGNTGELFF. CDR3 coding DNA: TGTGCCAGCAGCGTAGTAAGAGGGAACACCGGGGAGCTGTTTTTT. The chain links TRBV9 to TRBJ2-2, with no clear D. The CDR3 consists of 15 residues. Per germline, CDR1 SGDLS and CDR2 YYNGEE. V lost 0 bases and J 1 base, leaving 7 bases between the germline ends.